The 6 T cell receptor beta chains below all came from one sample that was sequenced in a study of PD-1 blockade in classical Hodgkin lymphoma. Time point here: cycle 4 day 1 (C4D1), after 6 weeks of nivolumab. Every patient relapsed after autologous stem cell transplantation, and brentuximab vedotin exposure varied. The table came from immunoSEQ multiplex PCR; TCRdb's copy has only in-frame clones and leaves some out. Here the sample spans about 24,000 clones, about four fifths being singletons. This specimen consisted of peripheral blood mononuclear cells (PBMCs), obtained before the fourth cycle of nivolumab. Receptors were obtained from a human donor with classical Hodgkin lymphoma.

The V gene is TRBV10-1, the J gene TRBJ2-3; 8 positions match TRBD1. The V segment lost 6 bases and the J segment 4 bases; nucleotides outside the gene matches: 12. The CDR3 extends over 16 amino acids. Germline V CDR1 and CDR2: WNHNN, SYGVQD (reference sequence). The chain's CDR3 is CASRKDRGGHPDTQYF. The CDR3 nucleotides are TGCGCCAGCAGGAAAGACAGGGGAGGACATCCAGATACGCAGTATTTT.

The V and J genes are TRBV30 and TRBJ2-1, with 8 bases aligning to TRBD1. This CDR3 has 11 amino acids. Germline CDR1 is GTSNPN and CDR2 is SVGIG (reference sequence). The junction had 5 bases not matched to a gene; V was cut back by 1 base and J by 15 bases. The CDR3 region has the DNA TGTGCCTGGAGTGCCCTCAGGGGGCGGTTCTTC. It specifies CAWSALRGRFF.

The chain recombines TRBV5-8 with TRBJ1-1; D is undetermined. Looked up from germline, CDR1 is SGHTS and CDR2 is YDEGEE. This CDR3 region has 13 residues. V was pared by 4 bases and J by 3 bases, with 10 bases between. Written as DNA, the CDR3 is TGTGCCAGCAGCCGTGGTCTCGACACTGAAGCTTTCTTT. This encodes CASSRGLDTEAFF.

CDR3 sequence (DNA): TGTGCCAGCAGCCCCGGACTAGGTGAGGGCTACGAGCAGTACTTC. Its translation is CASSPGLGEGYEQYF. This chain links TRBV5-4 with TRBJ2-7, with TRBD2 matching over 7 bases. Germline lookup yields CDR1 SGHNT and CDR2 YYREEE (reference sequence). The CDR3 extends over 15 amino acids. The ends lost 4 bases at V and 3 bases at J; junction bases unmatched: 10.

The CDR3: CASSFGDGYEQYF. In DNA form, the CDR3 reads TGTGCCAGCAGTTTTGGGGACGGCTACGAGCAGTACTTC. This rearrangement joins TRBV28 to TRBJ2-7, with D perhaps given as TRBD1 or TRBD2 (5 bases each). The V end lost 3 bases, the J end lost 3 bases, and 9 bases lay between the germline ends. The CDR3 spans 13 residues. CDR1 and CDR2 (germline): MDHEN, SYDVKM.

As for this clone: Germline and junction disagree at one end, which may indicate a read error. This chain connects TRBV5-1 to TRBJ1-1; 8 bases are shared with TRBD1. Germline V lookup: CDR1 SGHRS, CDR2 YFSETQ. The CDR3 runs 15 residues. CDR3 sequence reads: CASSLEGTGLNQYRF. The DNA of the CDR3 is TGCGCCAGCAGCTTGGAGGGGACAGGACTAAACCAGTATAGGTTT.